The source of this TCR beta chain is a study of Ad26.COV2.S vaccination and SARS-CoV-2 variants. Study results and limitations: Overall T cell responses may have been underestimated by the analyses of TCR breadth and depth.

Treatment in this sample: 15 to 20 received Ad26.COV2.S at low or high dose, single or two shots; about 5 received placebo; per-sample allocation not given. Day 63 following the first vaccine or placebo injection was when the samples were taken. Between the trimmed V and J ends, which lost 4 bases and 8 bases, there was a span of 23 bases. There are 15 residues in the CDR3. Germline CDR1 is GTSNPN and CDR2 is SVGIG (reference sequence). TCRdb's copy holds only in-frame clones and misses some; the assay was immunoSEQ multiplex PCR. This sample yields about 370,000 clones, of which around 91% are seen a single time; 1.9% belongs to the top ten. As concerns this clone: The antigen is undetermined.

Sequences were derived from peripheral blood, sampled in a trial of Ad26.COV2.S vaccine versus placebo. The genes are TRBV30 and TRBJ1-1, with D tentatively TRBD1 (5 bases). This TCR derives from a person between 18 and 65 years old who received the Ad26.COV2.S COVID-19 vaccine or a placebo. CDR3 sequence reads: CAWTLKGQVGAEAFF. The CDR3 region has the DNA TGTGCCTGGACCCTCAAGGGGCAGGTTGGGGCCGAAGCTTTCTTT. The variable domain in full, with the rest retrieved from reference TRBV30 and TRBJ1-1, is SQTIHQWPATLVQPVGSPLSLECTVEGTSNPNLYWYRQAAGRGLQLLFYSVGIGQISSEVPQNLSASRPQDRQFILSSKKLLLSDSGFYLCAWTLKGQVGAEAFFGQGTRLTVV.